What follows describes a single TCR beta chain. What it recognizes is unknown. Germline assignment: CDR1 KGHSH and CDR2 LQKENI. Trimming took 3 bases from V and 4 from J; bases not matched to a gene: 12. The CDR3 contains 17 residues. These data belong to a study of cytomegalovirus exposure and HLA in healthy donors. This PCR relied on a set of 60 Vbeta primers and 13 Jbeta primers. As originally analysed: In a later analysis, about 9.9 million of tens of millions of unique beta chains occurred in at least two donors. The method was immunoSEQ multiplex PCR; TCRdb's version includes in-frame clones alone and lacks a portion of them. V and J calls and clone size come straight from that table; D and trimming were deduced from the DNA. The repertoire holds roughly 150,000 clones, with approximately 81% as singletons. Regarding the study as a whole: The study flagged around 150 TCR beta chains as cytomegalovirus-associated. Later analysis identified a missense DCLRE1C variant that was linked to TCR beta V- and J-gene trimming. Donor immune exposure was known only as CMV serostatus.

The specimen sequenced was PBMCs. This TCR was recovered from a woman between 18 and 30 years old in good health and CMV-seronegative. V gene TRBV18 combines with J gene TRBJ2-3; TRBD2 matches at 8 bases. DNA of the CDR3: TGTGCCAGCTCACCCGCGAGGGGTAGCGGGATAGCAGATACGCAGTATTTT. The encoded protein is CASSPARGSGIADTQYF.